The entry below gives a single T cell receptor beta chain sequence along with its context. Only a few counts were recorded for this clone. Its cognate antigen has yet to be identified. Per-base quality was not reported, and no clone a single base away is much larger than it. These data originate in a study of shared clonotypes between healthy human individuals (dated by TCRdb to about 2020). For the study in its entirety: A couple of women and three men aged 18 to 49 years were included in the cohort. The study deeply sequenced blood TCR repertoires of about five healthy adults to estimate repertoire size and the extent of clonotype sharing between individuals. For each donor, CD4 naive and CD4 memory were each run on three plates, CD8 naive on two plates, and CD8 memory on one plate. Each donor's leukapheresis produced roughly between roughly 0.9 and 8.9 billion PBMCs. Libraries were prepared and TCR repertoires were sequenced by different laboratories using diverse techniques, in order to increase sequencing depth and limit assay-specific biases. Points the paper makes about the study in general: Even with the large sequencing depth, rarefaction of the sorted-subset datasets indicated that sequencing was incomplete. Estimated clonotype richness was generally larger for naive than for memory subsets. About 5% of naive CD4, 3.5% of naive CD8, 2.3% of memory CD4, and around 0.4% of memory CD8 clonotypes were shared across several donors. The genetic and exposure-history diversity represented was limited by the small number of donors. Based on pairwise subsampling, the degree of clonotype sharing among donors was expected to be affected by sequencing depth. Sampling was restricted to blood, and TCR repertoires in tissue are likely to differ from TCR repertoires in blood. Clonotypes shared by all four sorted-subset donors showed higher generation probabilities than non-shared clonotypes.

Using the deep immunoSEQ assay, TCR CDR3 regions were amplified from genomic DNA by multiplex PCR. Extracted genomic DNA from each cell subset was spread evenly across all wells of several immunoSEQ 96-well plates, with each plate serving as a replicate. For sorted subsets, each replicate PCR was loaded with about 0.2 ug genomic DNA, equivalent to about 30,000 T cell genomes. Purified libraries were measured with a Qubit 3.0 fluorometer, size-checked on a Bioanalyzer 2100, and measured again with the KAPA Library Quantification kit. Every immunoSEQ 96-well plate was sequenced on a dedicated single-read 150-cycle Illumina NextSeq 550 flow cell. The original pipeline was this. Because the immunoSEQ output held only junctional sequences and lacked quality scores, the filtering could not match the filtering applied to full-length reads. To assign V/J genes and CDR3, sequences were annotated using PyIR, a Python wrapper for IgBLAST v1.9, with IMGT germline references. Reads with weak V/J assignments (E-value above 1e-6), missing CDR3, stop codons, out-of-frame junctions, or ambiguous translated residues were removed. V3J clonotypes were defined as sequences sharing the same inferred V gene, J gene, and CDR3 amino acid sequence. Percentage overlap between repertoires was computed as shared unique clonotypes divided by the size of the smaller repertoire. RTK rarefaction, the Chao1 estimator, and Recon v2.1 estimates of unobserved clonotypes were used to assess repertoire richness. For all TCRbeta clonotypes obtained by the gDNA method from four donors, generation probabilities were computed with OLGA. TCRdb's version of the immuneACCESS table is confined to in-frame rearrangements and falls short of the full clone set. An unresolved V gene accounts for under half of the shortfall where checked; the remainder is of unknown origin. V and J calls plus clone size are reproduced from that table; the DNA served to infer D and trimming. This sample has almost 750,000 clones in its table, and 55% to 75% of those were observed once. The ten largest clonotypes hold more than 1.5% of the sample.

The CDR3 goes from the cysteine to the phenylalanine over 14 residues. The DNA shown is the 42-base CDR3, in frame from base 1. Looking up the germline V gene (reference sequence) yields CDR1 SGHKS and CDR2 YYEKEE. V is cut back by 4 bases and J by 6 bases, with 4 bases in the junction unmatched. Healthy HIV-negative adults with no recently reported acute infections or vaccinations were included as donors. Every donor was a Caucasian adult living in Nashville, Tennessee, USA. CD4+ T cells were enriched by magnetic negative selection; naive cells were then positively selected on CD45RA, and the negative fraction formed the memory subset. Blood was obtained by leukapheresis, after which PBMCs were separated by Ficoll-Histopaque density gradient centrifugation and cryopreserved in liquid nitrogen vapor phase. Purity and quantity of every magnetically sorted T cell population were checked by analytical flow cytometry. From each sorted fraction, genomic DNA was isolated and quantified by UV absorbance on a Nanodrop 2000c.

The source is a woman in her 30s in good health. Sequenced: memory CD4+ T cells sorted from blood. The sample's cell subset or site label, decoded: CD45RA-negative fraction. This chain is built from TRBV5-5 and TRBJ2-2; a stretch of 9 junction bases matches TRBD2. The CDR3 corresponds to CASSRIAGAGELFF. The sequenced DNA: TGTGCCAGCAGCCGTATAGCGGGAGCCGGGGAGCTGTTTTTT.